This T cell receptor beta chain was sequenced in a study of blood T cell repertoires in COVID-19. Overall study context: Sites across the United States, Italy and Spain contributed samples from acute and convalescent COVID-19.

Assay used: immunoSEQ multiplex PCR; TCRdb lists only in-frame clones, some missing. The table records about 200,000 clones, roughly 85% of them present only once. Patients at the Seattle site were enrolled during active infection and followed longitudinally. The V and J ends lost 6 bases and 2 bases, in that order; junction bases with no gene match: 1. CDR1 is SGHVS and CDR2 is FQNEAQ in the germline V gene. CDR3 length: 13 residues. V gene TRBV7-8 combines with J gene TRBJ1-5, with 7 bases matching TRBD1. Input material: peripheral blood. The TCR sequence derives from a woman between 65 and 79 years old with COVID-19, enrolled during active disease. In nucleotides, the CDR3 is TGTGCCAGCAGAGGACAGGGCAATCAGCCCCAGCATTTT. Translation gives CASRGQGNQPQHF.